The subject of this entry is one T cell receptor beta chain. The antigen remains undetermined. The sample belongs to a study of a mutant IDH1 vaccine in newly diagnosed glioma. Study details: The start of vaccination came 4-6 weeks after radiotherapy alone, or with temozolomide cycles. The treated population exhibited a male proportion of about 60%, a female proportion of 37.5%, and a mean age of around 40 years.

The protocol was immunoSEQ multiplex PCR, while the TCRdb copy is restricted to in-frame clones and leaves out a portion. The repertoire includes roughly 32,000 clones, roughly three quarters of them detected once, and roughly 10% sits in the top ten. Per germline, CDR1 SGDLS and CDR2 YYNGEE. Trimming removed 1 base from V and 3 bases from J; junction bases left unmatched: 6. The CDR3 spans 16 residues. Findings and limits, study-wide: Among top peripheral T cell clonotypes, changes seemed unrelated to pseudoprogression.

Regarding time point: week 35, safety follow-up. A 20-mer mutant IDH1 peptide at 300 ug was injected subcutaneously with topical imiquimod. This clonotype was obtained from a woman between 25 and 40 years old with glioma. Some clones in this sample may be carry-over from other donors' samples. The rearrangement links TRBV9 to TRBJ1-4, with TRBD1 matching 7 bases. The input for sequencing was PBMCs, taken from a glioma patient whose treatment included an IDH1 peptide vaccine. CDR3 bases: TGTGCCAGCAGCGTAAGGGGGGACAGCTCTAATGAAAAACTGTTTTTT. Translating gives CASSVRGDSSNEKLFF.